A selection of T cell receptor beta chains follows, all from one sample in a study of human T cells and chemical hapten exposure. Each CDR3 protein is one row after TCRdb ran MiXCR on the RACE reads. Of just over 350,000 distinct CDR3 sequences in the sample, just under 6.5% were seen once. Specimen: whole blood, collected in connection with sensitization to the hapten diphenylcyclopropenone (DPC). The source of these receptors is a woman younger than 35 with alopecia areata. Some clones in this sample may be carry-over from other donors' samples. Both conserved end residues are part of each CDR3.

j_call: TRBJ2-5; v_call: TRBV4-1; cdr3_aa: CASSQVRDGPETQYF
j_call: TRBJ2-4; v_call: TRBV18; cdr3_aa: CASSPRQENIQYF
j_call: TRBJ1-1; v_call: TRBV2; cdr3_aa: CASSEGVEGPNTEAFF
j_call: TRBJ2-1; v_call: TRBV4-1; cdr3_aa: CASSQELAGANPHILSNEQFF
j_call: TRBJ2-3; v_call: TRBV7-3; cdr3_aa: CASSLEGQGDLDTQYF
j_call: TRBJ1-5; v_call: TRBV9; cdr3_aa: CASSVGDPGVDQPQHF
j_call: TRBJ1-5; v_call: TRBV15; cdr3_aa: CATSREYARGNQPQHF
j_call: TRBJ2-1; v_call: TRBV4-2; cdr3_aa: CASSQPYGVPPSSYNEQFF
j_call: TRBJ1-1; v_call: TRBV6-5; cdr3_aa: CASSYEDRGTEAFF
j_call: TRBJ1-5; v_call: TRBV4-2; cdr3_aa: CASSQGQADSNQPQHF
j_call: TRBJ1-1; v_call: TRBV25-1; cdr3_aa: CASSGAGRDTEAFF
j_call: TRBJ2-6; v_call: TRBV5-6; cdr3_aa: CASSHISGANVLTF
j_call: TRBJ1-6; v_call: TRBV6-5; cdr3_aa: CASSYRGLASPLHF
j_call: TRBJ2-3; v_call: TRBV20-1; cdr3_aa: CSALNRKYTDTQYF
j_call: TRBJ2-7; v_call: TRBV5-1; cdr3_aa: CASSWSGRVYEQYF
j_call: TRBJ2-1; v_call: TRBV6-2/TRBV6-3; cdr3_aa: CASSLRAGSYNEQFF
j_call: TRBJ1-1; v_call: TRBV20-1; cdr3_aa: CSATRDSIMNTEAFF
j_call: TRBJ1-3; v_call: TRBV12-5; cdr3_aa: CASGRRGGLTGNTIYF
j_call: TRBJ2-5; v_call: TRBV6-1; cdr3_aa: CASRARGGETQYF
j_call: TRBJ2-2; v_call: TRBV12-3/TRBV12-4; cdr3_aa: CASRPGTLIGELFF
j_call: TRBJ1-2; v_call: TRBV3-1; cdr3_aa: CASSQGLGQSYGYTF
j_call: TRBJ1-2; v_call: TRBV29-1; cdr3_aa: CSVEDPDVLLQRDGYTF
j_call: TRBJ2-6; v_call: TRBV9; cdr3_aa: CASSPQGASGANVLTF
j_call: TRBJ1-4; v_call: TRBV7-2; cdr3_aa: CASSSESQTTNEKLFF
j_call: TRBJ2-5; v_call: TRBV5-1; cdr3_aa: CASSVAPIRPDHGETQYF
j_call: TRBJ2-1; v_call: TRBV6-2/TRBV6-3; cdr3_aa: CASIYSGGASEQFF
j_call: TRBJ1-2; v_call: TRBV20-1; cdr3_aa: CSARGQGFGYTF
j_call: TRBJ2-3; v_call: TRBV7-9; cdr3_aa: CASSLYGTANLSTDTQYF
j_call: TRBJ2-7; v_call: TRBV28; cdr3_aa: CASSSPSGDPQYF